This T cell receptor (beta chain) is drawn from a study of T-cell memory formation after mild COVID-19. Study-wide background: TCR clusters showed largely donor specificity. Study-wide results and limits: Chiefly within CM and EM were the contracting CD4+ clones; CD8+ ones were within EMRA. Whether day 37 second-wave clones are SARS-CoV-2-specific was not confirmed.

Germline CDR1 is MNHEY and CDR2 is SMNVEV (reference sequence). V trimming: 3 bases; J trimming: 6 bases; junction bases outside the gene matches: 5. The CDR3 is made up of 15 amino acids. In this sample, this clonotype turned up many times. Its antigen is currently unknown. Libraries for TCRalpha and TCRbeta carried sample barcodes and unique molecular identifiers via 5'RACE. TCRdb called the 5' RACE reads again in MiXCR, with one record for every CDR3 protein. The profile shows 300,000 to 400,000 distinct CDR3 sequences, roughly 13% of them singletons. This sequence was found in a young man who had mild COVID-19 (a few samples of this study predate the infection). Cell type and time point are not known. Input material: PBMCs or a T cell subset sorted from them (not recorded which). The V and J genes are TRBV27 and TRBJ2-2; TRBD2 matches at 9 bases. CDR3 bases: TGTGCCAGCAGTTTTAGCGGGGGCTCTCCCGGGGAGCTGTTTTTT. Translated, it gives CASSFSGGSPGELFF.